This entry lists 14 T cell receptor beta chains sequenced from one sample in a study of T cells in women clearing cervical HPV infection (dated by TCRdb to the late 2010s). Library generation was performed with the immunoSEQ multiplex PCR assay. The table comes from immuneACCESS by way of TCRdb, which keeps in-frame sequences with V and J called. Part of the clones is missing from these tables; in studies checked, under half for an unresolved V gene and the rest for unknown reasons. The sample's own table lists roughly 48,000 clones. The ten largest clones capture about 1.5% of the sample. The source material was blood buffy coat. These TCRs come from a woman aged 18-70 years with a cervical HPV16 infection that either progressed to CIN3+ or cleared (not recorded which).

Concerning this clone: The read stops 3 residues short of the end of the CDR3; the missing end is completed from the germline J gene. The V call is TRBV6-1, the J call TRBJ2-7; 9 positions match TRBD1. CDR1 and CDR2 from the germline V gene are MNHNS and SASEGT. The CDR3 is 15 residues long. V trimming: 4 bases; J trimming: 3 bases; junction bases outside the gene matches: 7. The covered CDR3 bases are TGTGCCAGCAGTGGGACAGGGGAATGGAGCTACGAG. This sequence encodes CASSGTGEWSYE. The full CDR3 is CASSGTGEWSYEQYF.

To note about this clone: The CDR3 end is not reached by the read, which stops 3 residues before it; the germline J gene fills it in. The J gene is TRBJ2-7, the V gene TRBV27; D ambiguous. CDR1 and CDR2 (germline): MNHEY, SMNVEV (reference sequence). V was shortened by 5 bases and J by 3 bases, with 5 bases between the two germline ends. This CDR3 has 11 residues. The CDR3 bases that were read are TGTGCCAGCAGTGCAGTCTACGAG. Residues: CASSAVYE. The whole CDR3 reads CASSAVYEQYF.

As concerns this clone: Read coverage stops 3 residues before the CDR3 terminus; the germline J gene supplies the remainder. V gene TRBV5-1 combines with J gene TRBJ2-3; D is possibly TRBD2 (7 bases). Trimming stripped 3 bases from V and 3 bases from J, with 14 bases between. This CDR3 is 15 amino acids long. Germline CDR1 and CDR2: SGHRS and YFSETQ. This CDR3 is CASSSWGGQTDTQYF. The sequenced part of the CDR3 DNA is TGCGCCAGCAGCTCATGGGGGGGGCAGACAGATACG. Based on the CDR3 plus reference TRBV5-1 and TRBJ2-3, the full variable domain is KAGVTQTPRYLIKTRGQQVTLSCSPISGHRSVSWYQQTPGQGLQFLFEYFSETQRNKGNFPGRFSGRQFSNSRSEMNVSTLELGDSALYLCASSSWGGQTDTQYFGPGTRLTVL.

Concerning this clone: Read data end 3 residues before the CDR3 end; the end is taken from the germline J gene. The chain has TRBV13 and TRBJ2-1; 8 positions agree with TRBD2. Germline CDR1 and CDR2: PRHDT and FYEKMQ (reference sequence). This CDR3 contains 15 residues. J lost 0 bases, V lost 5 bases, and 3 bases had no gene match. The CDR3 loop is CASSRGGSSYNEQFF. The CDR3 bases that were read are TGTGCCAGCAGCCGGGGGGGGAGCTCCTACAATGAG. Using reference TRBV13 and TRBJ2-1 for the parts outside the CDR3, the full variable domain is AAGVIQSPRHLIKEKRETATLKCYPIPRHDTVYWYQQGPGQDPQFLISFYEKMQSDKGSIPDRFSAQQFSDYHSELNMSSLELGDSALYFCASSRGGSSYNEQFFGPGTRLTVL.

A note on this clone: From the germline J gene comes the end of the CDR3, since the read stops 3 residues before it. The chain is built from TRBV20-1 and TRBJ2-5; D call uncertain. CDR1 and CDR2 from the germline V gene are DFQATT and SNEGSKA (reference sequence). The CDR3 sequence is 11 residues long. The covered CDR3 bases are TGCAGTGCTAGAGACGAGGCAACC. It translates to CSARDEAT. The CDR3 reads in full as CSARDEATQYF.

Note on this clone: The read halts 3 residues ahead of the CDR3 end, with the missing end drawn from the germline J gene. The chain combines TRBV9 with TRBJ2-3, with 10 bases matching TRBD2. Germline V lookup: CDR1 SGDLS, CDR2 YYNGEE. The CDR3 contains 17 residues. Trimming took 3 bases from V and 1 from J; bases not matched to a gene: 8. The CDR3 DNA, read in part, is TGTGCCAGCAGCGGAAATCCCGGGACTAGCGGCACAGATACG. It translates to CASSGNPGTSGTDT. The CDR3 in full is CASSGNPGTSGTDTQYF.

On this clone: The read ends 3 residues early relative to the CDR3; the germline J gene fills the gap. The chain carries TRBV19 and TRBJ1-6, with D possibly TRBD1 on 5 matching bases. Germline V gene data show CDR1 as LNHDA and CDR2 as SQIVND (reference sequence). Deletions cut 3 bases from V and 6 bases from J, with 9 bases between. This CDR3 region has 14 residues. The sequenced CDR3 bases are TGTGCCAGTAGTATTCGAGGGGTTAATTCACCC. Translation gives CASSIRGVNSP. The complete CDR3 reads CASSIRGVNSPLHF.

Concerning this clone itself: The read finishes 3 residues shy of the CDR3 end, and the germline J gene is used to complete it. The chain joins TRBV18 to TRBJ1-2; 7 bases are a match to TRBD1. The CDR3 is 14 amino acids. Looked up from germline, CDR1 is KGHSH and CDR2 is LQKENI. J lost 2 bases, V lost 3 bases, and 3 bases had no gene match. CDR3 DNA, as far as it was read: TGTGCCAGCTCACCGGACAGGAAGAACTATGGC. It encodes CASSPDRKNYG. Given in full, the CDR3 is CASSPDRKNYGYTF.

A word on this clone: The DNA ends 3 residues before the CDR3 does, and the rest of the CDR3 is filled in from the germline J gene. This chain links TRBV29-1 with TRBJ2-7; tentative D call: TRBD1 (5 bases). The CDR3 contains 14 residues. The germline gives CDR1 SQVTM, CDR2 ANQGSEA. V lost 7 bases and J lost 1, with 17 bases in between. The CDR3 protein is CSGSVQGPSYEQYF. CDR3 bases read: TGCAGCGGATCGGTTCAGGGTCCGTCCTACGAG.

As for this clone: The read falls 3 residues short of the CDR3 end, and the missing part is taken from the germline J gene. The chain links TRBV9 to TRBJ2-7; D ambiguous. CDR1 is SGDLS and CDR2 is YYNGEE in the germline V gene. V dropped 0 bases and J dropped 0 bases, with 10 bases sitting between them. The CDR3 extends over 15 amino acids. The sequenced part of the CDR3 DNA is TGTGCCAGCAGCGTAGGAACCCTAAGCTCCTACGAG. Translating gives CASSVGTLSSYE. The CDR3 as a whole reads CASSVGTLSSYEQYF.

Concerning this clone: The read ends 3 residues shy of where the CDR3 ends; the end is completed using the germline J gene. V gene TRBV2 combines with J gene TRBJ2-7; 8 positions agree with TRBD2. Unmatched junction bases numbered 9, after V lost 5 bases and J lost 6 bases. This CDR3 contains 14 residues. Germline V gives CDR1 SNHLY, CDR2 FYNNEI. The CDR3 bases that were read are TGTGCCAGCAGTATACCTCGGGGGGGAACCGAG. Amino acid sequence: CASSIPRGGTE. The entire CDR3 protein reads CASSIPRGGTEQYF.

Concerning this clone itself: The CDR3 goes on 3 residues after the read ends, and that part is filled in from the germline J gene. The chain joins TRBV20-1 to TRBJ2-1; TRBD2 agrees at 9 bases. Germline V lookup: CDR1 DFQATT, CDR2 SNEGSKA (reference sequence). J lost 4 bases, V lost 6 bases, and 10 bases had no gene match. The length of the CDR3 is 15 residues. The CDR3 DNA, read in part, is TGCAGTGCAGGGCCGGGACTAGCATATTACAATGAG. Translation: CSAGPGLAYYNE. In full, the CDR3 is CSAGPGLAYYNEQFF.

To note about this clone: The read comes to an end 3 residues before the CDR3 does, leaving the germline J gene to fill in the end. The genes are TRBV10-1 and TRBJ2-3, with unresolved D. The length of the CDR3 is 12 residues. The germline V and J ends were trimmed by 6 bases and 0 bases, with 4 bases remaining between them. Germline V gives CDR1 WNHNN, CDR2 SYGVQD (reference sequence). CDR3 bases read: TGCGCCAGCAGGACTAGCACAGATACG. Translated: CASRTSTDT. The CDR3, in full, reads CASRTSTDTQYF.

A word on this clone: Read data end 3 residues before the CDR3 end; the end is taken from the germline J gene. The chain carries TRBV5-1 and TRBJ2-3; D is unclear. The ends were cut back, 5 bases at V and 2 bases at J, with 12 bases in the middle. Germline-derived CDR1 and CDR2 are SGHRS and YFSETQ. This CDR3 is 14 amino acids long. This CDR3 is CASRRDTDTDTQYF. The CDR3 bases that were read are TGCGCCAGCAGGAGAGACACGGACACAGATACG.